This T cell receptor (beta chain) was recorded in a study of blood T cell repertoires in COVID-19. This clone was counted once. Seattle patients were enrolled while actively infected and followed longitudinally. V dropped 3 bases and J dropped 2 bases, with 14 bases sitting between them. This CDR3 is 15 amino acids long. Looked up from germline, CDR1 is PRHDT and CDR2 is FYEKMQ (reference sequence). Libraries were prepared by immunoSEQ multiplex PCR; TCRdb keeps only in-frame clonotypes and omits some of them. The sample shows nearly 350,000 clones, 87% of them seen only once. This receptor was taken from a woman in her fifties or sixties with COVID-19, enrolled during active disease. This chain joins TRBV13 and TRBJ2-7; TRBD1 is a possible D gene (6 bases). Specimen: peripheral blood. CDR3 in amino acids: CASSFQGPIAYEQYF. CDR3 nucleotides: TGTGCCAGCAGCTTTCAGGGGCCGATCGCCTACGAGCAGTACTTC.